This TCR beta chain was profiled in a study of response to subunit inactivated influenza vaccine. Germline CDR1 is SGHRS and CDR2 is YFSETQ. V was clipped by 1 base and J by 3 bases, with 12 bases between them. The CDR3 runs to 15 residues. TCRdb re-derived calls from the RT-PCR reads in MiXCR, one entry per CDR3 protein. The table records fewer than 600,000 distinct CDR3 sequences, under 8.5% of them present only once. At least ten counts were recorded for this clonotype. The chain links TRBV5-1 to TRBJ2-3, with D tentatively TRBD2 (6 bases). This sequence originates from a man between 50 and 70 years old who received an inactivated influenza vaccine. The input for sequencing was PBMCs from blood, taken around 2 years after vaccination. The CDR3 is CASSLYGGRTDTQYF. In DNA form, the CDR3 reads TGCGCCAGCAGCTTGTACGGGGGTCGTACAGATACGCAGTATTTT.